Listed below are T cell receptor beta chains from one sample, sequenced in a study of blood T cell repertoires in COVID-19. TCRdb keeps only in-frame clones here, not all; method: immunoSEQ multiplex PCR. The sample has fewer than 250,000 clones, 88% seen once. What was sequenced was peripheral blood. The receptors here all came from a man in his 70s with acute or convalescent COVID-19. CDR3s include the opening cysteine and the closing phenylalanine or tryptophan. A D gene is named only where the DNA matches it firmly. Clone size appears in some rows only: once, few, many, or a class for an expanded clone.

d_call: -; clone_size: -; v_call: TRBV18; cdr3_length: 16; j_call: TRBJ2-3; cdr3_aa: CASSPGGLGFTDTQYF; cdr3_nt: TGTGCCAGCTCTCCGGGGGGCTTAGGCTTCACAGATACGCAGTATTTT
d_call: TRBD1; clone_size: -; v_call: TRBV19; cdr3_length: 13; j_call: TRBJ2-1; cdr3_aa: CASRTRQGNEQFF; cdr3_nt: TGTGCCAGTAGAACTCGACAGGGCAATGAGCAGTTCTTC
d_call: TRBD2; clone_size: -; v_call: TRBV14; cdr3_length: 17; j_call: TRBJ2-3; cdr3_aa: CASSQAGGEGPPDTQYF; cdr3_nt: TGTGCCAGCAGCCAAGCCGGGGGGGAGGGCCCCCCAGATACGCAGTATTTT
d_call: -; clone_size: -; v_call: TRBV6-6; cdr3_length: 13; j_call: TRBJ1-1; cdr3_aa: CASTGTGRTEAFF; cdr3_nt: TGTGCCAGCACCGGGACTGGGAGAACTGAAGCTTTCTTT
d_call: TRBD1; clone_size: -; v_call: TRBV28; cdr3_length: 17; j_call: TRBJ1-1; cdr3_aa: CASSPPAGGDRGTEAFF; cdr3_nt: TGTGCCAGCAGCCCCCCGGCAGGGGGCGATAGGGGCACTGAAGCTTTCTTT
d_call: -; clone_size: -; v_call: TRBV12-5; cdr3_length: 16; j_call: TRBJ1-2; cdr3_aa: CASGLVGGPANYGYTF; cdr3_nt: TGTGCTAGTGGTTTGGTAGGAGGGCCTGCTAACTATGGCTACACCTTC
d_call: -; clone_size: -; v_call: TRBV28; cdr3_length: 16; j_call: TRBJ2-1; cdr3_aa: CASSRMGSDSYNEQFF; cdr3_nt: TGTGCCAGCAGCCGTATGGGGAGCGACTCCTACAATGAGCAGTTCTTC
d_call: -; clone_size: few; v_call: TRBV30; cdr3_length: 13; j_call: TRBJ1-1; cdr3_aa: CAWSYTPGTEAFF; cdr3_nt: TGTGCCTGGAGTTACACCCCGGGGACTGAAGCTTTCTTT
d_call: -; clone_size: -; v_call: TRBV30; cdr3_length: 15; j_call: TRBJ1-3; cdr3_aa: CAWRRPGAVGNTIYF; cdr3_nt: TGTGCCTGGCGCCGGCCAGGGGCGGTTGGAAACACCATATATTTT
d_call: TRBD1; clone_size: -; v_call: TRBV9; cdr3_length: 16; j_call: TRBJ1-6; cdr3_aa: CASSGRQGSVNSPLHF; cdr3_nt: TGTGCCAGCAGCGGAAGACAGGGGTCAGTTAATTCACCCCTCCACTTT
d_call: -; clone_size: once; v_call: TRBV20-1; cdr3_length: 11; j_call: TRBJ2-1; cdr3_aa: CSARRESEQFF; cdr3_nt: TGCAGTGCCCGGAGAGAAAGTGAGCAGTTCTTC
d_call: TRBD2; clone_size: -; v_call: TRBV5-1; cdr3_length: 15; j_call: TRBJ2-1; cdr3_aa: CASSLEASGVTEQFF; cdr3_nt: TGCGCCAGCAGCTTGGAGGCTAGCGGAGTTACGGAGCAGTTCTTC
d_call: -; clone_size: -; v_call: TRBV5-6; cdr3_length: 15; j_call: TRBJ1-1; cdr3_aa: CASSFQGNWDTEAFF; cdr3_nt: TGTGCCAGCAGCTTTCAGGGAAATTGGGACACTGAAGCTTTCTTT
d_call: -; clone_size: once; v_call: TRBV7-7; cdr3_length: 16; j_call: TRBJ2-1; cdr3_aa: CASSLGSQGSYNEQFF; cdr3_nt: TGTGCCAGCAGCTTAGGTTCCCAGGGATCCTACAATGAGCAGTTCTTC
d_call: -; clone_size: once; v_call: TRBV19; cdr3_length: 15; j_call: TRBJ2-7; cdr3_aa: CASSIRAGAPYEQYF; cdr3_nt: TGTGCCAGTAGTATCAGGGCAGGGGCCCCCTACGAGCAGTACTTC
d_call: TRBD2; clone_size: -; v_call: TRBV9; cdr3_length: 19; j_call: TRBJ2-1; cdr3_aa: CASSPPGTSGTNSYNEQFF; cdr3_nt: TGTGCCAGCAGCCCCCCCGGGACTAGCGGGACCAACTCCTACAATGAGCAGTTCTTC
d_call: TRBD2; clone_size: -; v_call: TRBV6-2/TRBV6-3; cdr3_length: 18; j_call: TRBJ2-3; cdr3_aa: CASSYARTSGRLADTQYF; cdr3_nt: TGTGCCAGCAGTTACGCACGGACTAGCGGGAGGTTAGCAGATACGCAGTATTTT
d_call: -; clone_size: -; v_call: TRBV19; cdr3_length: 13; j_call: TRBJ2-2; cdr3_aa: CATKRGDIGELFF; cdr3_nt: TGTGCCACCAAACGGGGAGACATTGGGGAGCTGTTTTTT
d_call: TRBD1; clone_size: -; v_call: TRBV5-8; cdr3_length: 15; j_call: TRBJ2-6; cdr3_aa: CASSPGTAGANVLTF; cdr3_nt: TGTGCCAGCAGCCCCGGGACAGCTGGGGCCAACGTCCTGACTTTC
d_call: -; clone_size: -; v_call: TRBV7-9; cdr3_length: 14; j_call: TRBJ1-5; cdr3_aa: CASSPEGGNQPQHF; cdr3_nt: TGTGCCAGCAGCCCAGAGGGTGGGAATCAGCCCCAGCATTTT
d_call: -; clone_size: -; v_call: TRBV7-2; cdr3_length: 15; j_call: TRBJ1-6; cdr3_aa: CASSLTRDTNSPLHF; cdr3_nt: TGTGCCAGCAGCCTAACCCGGGACACCAATTCACCCCTCCACTTT
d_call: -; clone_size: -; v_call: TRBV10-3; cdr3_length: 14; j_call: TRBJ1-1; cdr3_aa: CAIRTNGGDTEAFF; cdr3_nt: TGTGCCATCAGAACAAACGGCGGTGACACTGAAGCTTTCTTT
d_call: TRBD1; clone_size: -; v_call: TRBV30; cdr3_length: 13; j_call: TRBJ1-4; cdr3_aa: CASSGQGYEKLFF; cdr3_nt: TGTGCCTCGTCGGGACAGGGATACGAAAAACTGTTTTTT
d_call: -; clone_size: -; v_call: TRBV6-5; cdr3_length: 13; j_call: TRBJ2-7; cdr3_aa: CASKTGARYEQYF; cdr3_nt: TGTGCCAGCAAAACGGGAGCTAGGTACGAGCAGTACTTC
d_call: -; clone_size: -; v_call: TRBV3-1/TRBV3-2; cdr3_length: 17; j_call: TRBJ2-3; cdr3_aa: CASSQDRLQGHTDTQYF; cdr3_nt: TGTGCCAGCAGCCAAGATCGACTACAGGGCCACACAGATACGCAGTATTTT
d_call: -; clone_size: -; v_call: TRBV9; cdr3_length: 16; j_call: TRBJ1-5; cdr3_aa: CASSVGPGYSNQPQHF; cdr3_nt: TGTGCCAGCAGCGTAGGACCAGGGTATAGCAATCAGCCCCAGCATTTT
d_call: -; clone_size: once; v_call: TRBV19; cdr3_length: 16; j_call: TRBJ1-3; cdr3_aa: CASSIDLRPGGNTIYF; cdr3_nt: TGTGCCAGTAGTATAGATTTGAGGCCCGGAGGAAACACCATATATTTT
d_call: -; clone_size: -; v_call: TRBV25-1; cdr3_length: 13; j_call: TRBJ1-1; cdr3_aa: CASRDWGNTEAFF; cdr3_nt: TGTGCCAGCAGGGACTGGGGGAACACTGAAGCTTTCTTT
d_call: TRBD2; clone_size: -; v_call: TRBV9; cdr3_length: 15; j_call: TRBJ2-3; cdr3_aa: CASNQAGEGSDTQYF; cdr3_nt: TGTGCCAGCAATCAAGCGGGAGAGGGGTCAGATACGCAGTATTTT
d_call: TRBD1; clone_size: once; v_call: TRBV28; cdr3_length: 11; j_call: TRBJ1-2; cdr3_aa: CAISRGQGTTF; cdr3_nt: TGTGCCATTTCCCGGGGACAGGGAACCACCTTC
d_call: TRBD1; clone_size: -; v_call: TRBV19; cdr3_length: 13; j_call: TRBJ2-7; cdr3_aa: CASSRTGGYEQYF; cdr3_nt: TGTGCCAGTAGTAGGACAGGGGGCTACGAGCAGTACTTC
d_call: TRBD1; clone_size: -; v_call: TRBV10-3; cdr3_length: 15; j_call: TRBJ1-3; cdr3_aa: CAISPGQGSGNTIYF; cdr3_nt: TGTGCCATCAGTCCGGGACAGGGGTCTGGAAACACCATATATTTT